This T cell receptor beta chain originates from a study of blood T cell repertoires in COVID-19. Overall study context: Collection of acute and convalescent COVID-19 samples took place in the United States, Italy and Spain. T cells, B-cell-depleted T cells, or PBMCs supplied cDNA or gDNA.

Original analysis: For nucleated cells, counts were estimated from reference gene primer amplification. The assay was immunoSEQ multiplex PCR, and TCRdb's table has in-frame clones only and misses some. V, J and clone size reflect that table, while D and trimming were determined from the DNA. This sample has about 120,000 clones, with about 85% found just once. The CDR3 sequence is 15 residues long. Germline CDR1 KGHDR, CDR2 SFDVKD. V was pared by 7 bases and J by 6 bases, with 10 bases of the junction left unmatched. What was sequenced was peripheral blood. This rearrangement joins TRBV24-1 to TRBJ2-3; TRBD2 matches at 9 bases. This receptor was obtained from a man older than 75 with active or convalescent COVID-19. The CDR3 DNA follows: TGTGCCACCAGACCTAGCGGGATGGGAGATGATACGCAGTATTTT. Translating it yields CATRPSGMGDDTQYF.